This T cell receptor beta chain was captured by sequencing in a study (dated by TCRdb to the early 2020s). The paper's findings and limits, for the study overall: According to the authors, more investigation is needed, including longitudinal sampling and evaluation of a control group.

Spanning cysteine to phenylalanine, the CDR3 consists of 14 amino acids. The read is trimmed to its CDR3 DNA, 42 bases read in frame from base 1. V and J lose 2 bases and 5 bases, and a span of 9 bases separates them. For CDR1 and CDR2, the germline V gene lists SGHTA and FQGTGA. PBMCs were isolated from peripheral blood, and TCR beta sequencing was performed on genomic DNA from unsorted PBMCs. Survey-level sequencing on the immunoSEQ platform was used to profile TCR beta chain repertoires. The authors' pipeline ran thus. Repertoire diversity was measured with the inverse Simpson index, and CDR3 amino acid length spectratypes and V-J pairing frequencies were compared. TCR beta CDR3 sequences were matched against VDJdb to annotate clonotypes specific to SARS-CoV-2, CMV, influenza A and EBV. The clones in this table, taken by TCRdb from immuneACCESS, are in-frame only. Not every clone is retained; where verified, under half of the shortfall comes from an unresolved V gene, and the cause of the rest is unknown. D and trimming were read from the DNA, whereas the V and J calls and clone size are those reported in that table. This sample has approximately 70,000 clones in its table, and 85% to 95% of those were observed once. Of the sample, roughly 4% is held by the ten largest clones.

Note on this clone: No antigen is known for it. Within one base of it there is no much larger clone, and no base qualities were kept.

The material sequenced was PBMCs. The rearranged chain carries TRBV7-3 and TRBJ2-2, with the D segment identity uncertain. This TCR came from a man in his forties with rheumatoid arthritis. The CDR3 loop reads CASSLGPETGELFF. The DNA is TGTGCCAGCAGCTTAGGGCCAGAGACCGGGGAGCTGTTTTTT.